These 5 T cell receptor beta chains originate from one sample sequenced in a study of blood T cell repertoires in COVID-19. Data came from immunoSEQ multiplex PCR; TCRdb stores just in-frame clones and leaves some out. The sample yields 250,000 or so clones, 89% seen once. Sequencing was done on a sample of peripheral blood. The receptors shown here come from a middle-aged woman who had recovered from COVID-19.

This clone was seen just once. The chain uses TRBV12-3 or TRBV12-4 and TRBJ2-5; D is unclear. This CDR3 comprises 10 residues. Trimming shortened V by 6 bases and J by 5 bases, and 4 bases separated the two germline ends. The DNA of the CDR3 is TGTGCCAGCAGCCGTGAGACCCAGTACTTC. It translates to CASSRETQYF.

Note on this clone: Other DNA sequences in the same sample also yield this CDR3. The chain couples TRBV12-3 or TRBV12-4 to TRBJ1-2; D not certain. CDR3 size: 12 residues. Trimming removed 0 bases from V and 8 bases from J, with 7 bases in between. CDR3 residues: CASSLAGRGYTF. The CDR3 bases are TGTGCCAGCAGTTTAGCGGGGAGAGGCTACACCTTC.

The chain's CDR3 is CASKAGGGNTIYF. The CDR3, as DNA: TGTGCCAGCAAAGCAGGTGGAGGAAACACCATATATTTT. The chain joins TRBV2 to TRBJ1-3; D is uncertain. V was trimmed by 7 bases and J by 4 bases, leaving 11 bases between them. The CDR3 totals 13 residues. Germline CDR1 and CDR2: SNHLY and FYNNEI.

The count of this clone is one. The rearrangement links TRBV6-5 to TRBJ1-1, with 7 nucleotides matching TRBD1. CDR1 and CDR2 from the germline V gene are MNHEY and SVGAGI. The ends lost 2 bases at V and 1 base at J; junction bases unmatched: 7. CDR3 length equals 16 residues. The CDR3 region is CASSYRGLLKNTEAFF. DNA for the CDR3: TGTGCCAGCAGTTACAGGGGGCTCCTGAAGAACACTGAAGCTTTCTTT.

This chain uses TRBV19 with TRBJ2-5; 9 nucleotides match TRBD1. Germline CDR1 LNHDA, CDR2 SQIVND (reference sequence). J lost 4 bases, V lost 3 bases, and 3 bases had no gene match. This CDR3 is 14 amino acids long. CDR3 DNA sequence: TGTGCCAGTAGTATGGGGACAGGGTCAGAGACCCAGTACTTC. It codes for CASSMGTGSETQYF.